Sequencing of this T cell receptor (beta chain) was carried out in a study of T cells after yellow fever vaccination. Study-wide background: SMART-Seq v4 Ultra Low Input prepared the low-cell-number fractions.

There are 17 residues in the CDR3. Unmatched junction bases numbered 14, after V lost 4 bases and J lost 5 bases. Per germline, CDR1 SGHTA and CDR2 FQGNSA. Each CDR3 protein is one row after TCRdb ran MiXCR on the 5' RACE reads. The sample shows under 700,000 distinct CDR3 sequences, around 17% of them seen only once. The TCR comes from a man aged 18 to 30 who received the YFV17D yellow fever vaccine. This rearrangement joins TRBV7-2 to TRBJ2-5, with TRBD2 identical over 9 bases. The sample was PBMCs, taken less than 6 days after the first yellow fever vaccination. The CDR3 here is CASSSDLAGAILETQYF. CDR3 bases: TGTGCCAGCAGCTCGGACTTAGCGGGGGCGATATTGGAGACCCAGTACTTC.